This T cell receptor (beta chain) was identified during a study of blood T cells in healthy people across ages. Together with a sample-barcoded 5' primer, a J-beta primer mix was included in a second PCR lasting roughly 6 to 12 cycles. MiXCR was run by TCRdb on the 5' RACE reads, yielding one entry per CDR3 protein. The table has hundreds of thousands of distinct CDR3 sequences, 29% seen once; the top ten hold around 16%. Per the germline V gene, CDR1 is SGHKS and CDR2 is YYEKEE (reference sequence). Trimming removed 0 bases at V and 3 bases at J, with 7 bases between. This CDR3 comprises 13 residues. This clonotype was counted many times.

This chain links TRBV5-5 with TRBJ2-7; D gene unclear. This TCR was sampled from a woman older than 75 in good health. The source material was blood. In DNA, the CDR3 is TGTGCCAGCAGCTTGGCCAACGGCTACGAGCAGTACTTC. Its translation: CASSLANGYEQYF.